This T cell receptor (beta chain) was sequenced for a study of response to subunit inactivated influenza vaccine. CDR3 length: 12 residues. CDR1 SEHNR and CDR2 FQNEAQ come from the germline V gene (reference sequence). The V gene lost 10 bases and the J gene lost 1 base, with 10 bases spanning the gap. Regarding this clonotype: The antigen remains unidentified.

General study results and limits: The study's authors posited that every seasonal influenza vaccination enlists few new T cells.

MiXCR, applied by TCRdb to the RT-PCR reads, yields one record per CDR3 protein. The table lists roughly 700,000 distinct CDR3 sequences, approximately 15% of them singletons. This sequence originates from a man in his fifties who received an inactivated influenza vaccine. The specimen was PBMCs from blood, collected around 14 days before vaccination. The chain uses TRBV7-9 and TRBJ2-5, with D possibly being TRBD2 (5 bases). DNA for the CDR3: TGTGCCAATTCGAGGGCCCAAGAGACCCAGTACTTC. It codes for CANSRAQETQYF. The full variable domain, in which reference TRBV7-9 and TRBJ2-5 provide the parts outside the CDR3, is DTGVSQNPRHKITKRGQNVTFRCDPISEHNRLYWYRQTLGQGPEFLTYFQNEAQLEKSRLLSDRFSAERPKGSFSTLEIQRTEQGDSAMYLCANSRAQETQYFGPGTRLLVL.